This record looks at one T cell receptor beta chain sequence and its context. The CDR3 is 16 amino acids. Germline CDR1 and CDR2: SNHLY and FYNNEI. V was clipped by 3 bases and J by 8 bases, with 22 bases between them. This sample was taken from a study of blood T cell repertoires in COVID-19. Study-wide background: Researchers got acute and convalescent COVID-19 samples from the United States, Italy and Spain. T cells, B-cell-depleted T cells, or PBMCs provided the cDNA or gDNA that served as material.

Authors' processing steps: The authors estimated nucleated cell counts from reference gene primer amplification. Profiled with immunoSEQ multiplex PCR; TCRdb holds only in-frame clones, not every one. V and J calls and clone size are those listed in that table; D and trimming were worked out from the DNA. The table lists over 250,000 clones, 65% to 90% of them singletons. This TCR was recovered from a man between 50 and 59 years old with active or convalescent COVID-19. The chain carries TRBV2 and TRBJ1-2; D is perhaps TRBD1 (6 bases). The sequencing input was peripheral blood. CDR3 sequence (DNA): TGTGCCAGCAGTGATTCCAGTCGGGGGGCGGTAATAGGCTACACCTTC. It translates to CASSDSSRGAVIGYTF.